A selection of T cell receptor beta chains follows, all from one sample in a study of shared clonotypes between healthy human individuals. TCRdb's table, derived via immunoSEQ multiplex PCR, lists solely in-frame clones and lacks some. The sample includes millions of clones, 95% of them seen just once. Sequencing was done on a sample of naive CD4+ T cells sorted from blood. These receptors came from a man aged 18-30 years in good health. Each CDR3 is given with its conserved first and last residue. The order of the fields is D gene, V gene, clone size, J gene, CDR3 protein, CDR3 DNA. D genes are given only for firm matches. Clone size appears in some rows only: once, few, many, or a class for an expanded clone.

-	TRBV25-1	-	TRBJ2-2	CASSELDQNTGELFF	TGTGCCAGCAGTGAATTGGATCAGAACACCGGGGAGCTGTTTTTT
-	TRBV30	-	TRBJ1-2	CAWGVGRVSNYGYTF	TGTGCCTGGGGAGTGGGCAGGGTGTCTAACTATGGCTACACCTTC
-	TRBV10-3	-	TRBJ2-3	CAISGGTVDTQYF	TGTGCCATCAGTGGGGGTACGGTAGATACGCAGTATTTT
-	TRBV27	-	TRBJ1-2	CASSLSGLGTHYGYTF	TGTGCCAGCAGTTTATCCGGTCTAGGGACCCACTATGGCTACACCTTC
TRBD1	TRBV6-6	-	TRBJ1-1	CASSYGQGSTEAFF	TGTGCCAGCAGTTACGGACAGGGGAGCACTGAAGCTTTCTTT
-	TRBV6-5	-	TRBJ2-1	CASSYSRGYNEQFF	TGTGCCAGCAGTTACTCGAGAGGTTACAATGAGCAGTTCTTC
-	TRBV28	-	TRBJ2-7	CASSLSGIVAEQYF	TGTGCCAGCAGTTTATCTGGGATAGTCGCCGAGCAGTACTTC
-	TRBV6-1	-	TRBJ1-2	CASSQGNYGYTF	TGTGCCAGCAGTCAGGGAAACTATGGCTACACCTTC
-	TRBV11-3	-	TRBJ2-7	CASSLDRGDYEQYF	TGTGCCAGCAGCTTAGATCGGGGAGACTACGAGCAGTACTTC
-	TRBV7-2	-	TRBJ2-7	CASSLNPAYEQYF	TGTGCCAGCAGCTTAAACCCAGCCTACGAGCAGTACTTC
-	TRBV19	once	TRBJ2-1	CASSMLLEVYNEQFF	TGTGCCAGTAGTATGCTCCTTGAGGTCTACAATGAGCAGTTCTTC
-	TRBV4-1	-	TRBJ1-4	CASSQEVGGNNEKLFF	TGCGCCAGCAGCCAAGAAGTTGGAGGAAATAATGAAAAACTGTTTTTT
-	TRBV6-1	once	TRBJ2-2	CASLQGLVGELFF	TGTGCCAGTCTACAGGGTCTTGTCGGGGAGCTGTTTTTT
TRBD1	TRBV5-1	once	TRBJ2-5	CASSYTGQKETQYF	TGCGCCAGCAGCTACACGGGACAGAAAGAGACCCAGTACTTC
-	TRBV11-2	-	TRBJ1-5	CASSLGTDQPQHF	TGTGCCAGCAGCTTAGGGACGGATCAGCCCCAGCATTTT
TRBD1	TRBV7-2	-	TRBJ2-7	CASSSDRAEQYF	TGTGCCAGCAGCTCGGACAGGGCTGAGCAGTACTTC
-	TRBV5-1	-	TRBJ1-1	CASSRGQYQNTEAFF	TGCGCCAGCAGCAGAGGACAGTACCAGAACACTGAAGCTTTCTTT
TRBD1	TRBV6-5	-	TRBJ1-2	CASSPAGQAKYGYTF	TGTGCCAGCAGCCCCGCCGGACAGGCTAAATATGGCTACACCTTC
-	TRBV2	-	TRBJ2-5	CASSILAETQYF	TGTGCCAGCAGCATACTAGCTGAGACCCAGTACTTC
TRBD2	TRBV9	-	TRBJ2-1	CASSGTSGIYNEQFF	TGTGCCAGCAGCGGAACTAGCGGGATTTACAATGAGCAGTTCTTC
-	TRBV6-1	-	TRBJ1-1	CASSEAGEPAAFF	TGTGCCAGCAGTGAAGCGGGGGAGCCTGCAGCTTTCTTT
-	TRBV4-1	-	TRBJ2-2	CASSQVQSSGELFF	TGCGCCAGCAGCCAAGTGCAGTCCTCCGGGGAGCTGTTTTTT
TRBD2	TRBV7-2	once	TRBJ2-3	CASSLRRGGADTQYF	TGTGCCAGCAGCTTAAGGCGGGGGGGAGCAGATACGCAGTATTTT
TRBD2	TRBV6-5	-	TRBJ2-3	CASRRVAGSTDTQYF	TGTGCCAGCAGGAGGGTAGCGGGGAGCACAGATACGCAGTATTTT
-	TRBV7-2	-	TRBJ2-7	CASSPRKYYEQYF	TGTGCCAGCAGCCCCCGGAAGTACTACGAGCAGTACTTC
-	TRBV11-2	-	TRBJ2-5	CASSLGGGETQYF	TGTGCCAGCAGCTTAGGAGGGGGAGAGACCCAGTACTTC
TRBD1	TRBV18	-	TRBJ2-7	CASSPKTGFNEQYF	TGTGCCAGCTCACCAAAGACAGGGTTCAACGAGCAGTACTTC
-	TRBV9	-	TRBJ2-1	CASRGGGGRDNEQFF	TGTGCCAGCAGAGGAGGAGGGGGCAGGGATAATGAGCAGTTCTTC